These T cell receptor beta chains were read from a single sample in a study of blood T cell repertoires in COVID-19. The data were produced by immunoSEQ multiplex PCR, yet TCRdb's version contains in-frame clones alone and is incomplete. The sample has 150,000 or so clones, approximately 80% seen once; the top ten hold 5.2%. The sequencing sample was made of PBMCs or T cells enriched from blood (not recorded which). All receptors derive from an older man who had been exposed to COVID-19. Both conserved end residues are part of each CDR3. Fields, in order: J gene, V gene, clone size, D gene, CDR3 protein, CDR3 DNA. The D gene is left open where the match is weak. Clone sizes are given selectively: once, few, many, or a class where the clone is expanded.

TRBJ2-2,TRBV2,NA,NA,CASSGTVNTGELFF,TGTGCCAGCAGTGGGACAGTGAACACCGGGGAGCTGTTTTTT
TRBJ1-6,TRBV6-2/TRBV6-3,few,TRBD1,CASSYGQADYSPLHF,TGTGCCAGCAGTTACGGACAGGCCGATTATTCACCCCTCCACTTT
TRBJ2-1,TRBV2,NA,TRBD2,CASSLTSGGATSYNEQFF,TGTGCCAGCAGTCTGACTAGCGGGGGGGCGACCTCCTACAATGAGCAGTTCTTC
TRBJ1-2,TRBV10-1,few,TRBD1,CAVTGGAGHGYTF,TGCGCCGTAACAGGGGGCGCCGGGCATGGCTACACCTTC
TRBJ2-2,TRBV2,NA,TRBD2,CASAGAGELFF,TGTGCCAGCGCGGGGGCCGGGGAGCTGTTTTTT
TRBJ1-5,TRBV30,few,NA,CAWSGKGAGDQPQHF,TGTGCCTGGAGTGGGAAAGGGGCAGGGGATCAGCCCCAGCATTTT
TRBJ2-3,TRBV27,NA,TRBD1,CASSYRQGSTDTQYF,TGTGCCAGCAGTTACCGACAGGGGAGCACAGATACGCAGTATTTT
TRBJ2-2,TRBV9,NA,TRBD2,CASSPSGGGSGELFF,TGTGCCAGCAGCCCATCGGGCGGGGGAAGCGGGGAGCTGTTTTTT
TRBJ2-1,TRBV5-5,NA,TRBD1,CASSRLGQGGYSSYNEQFF,TGTGCCAGCAGCCGCCTGGGACAGGGGGGTTATAGCTCCTACAATGAGCAGTTCTTC
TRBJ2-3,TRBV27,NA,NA,CASSRSSGYTDTQYF,TGTGCCAGCAGTCGGTCGAGCGGGTACACAGATACGCAGTATTTT
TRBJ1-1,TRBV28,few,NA,CASSPPRLNTEAFF,TGTGCCAGCAGCCCCCCTCGTTTGAACACTGAAGCTTTCTTT
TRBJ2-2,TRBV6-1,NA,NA,CASSDLQVLTGELFF,TGTGCCAGCAGTGATCTACAGGTCCTCACCGGGGAGCTGTTTTTT
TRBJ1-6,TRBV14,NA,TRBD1,CASSQEGRTGASNNSPLHF,TGTGCCAGCAGCCAAGAAGGACGGACAGGGGCTTCGAATAATTCACCCCTCCACTTT
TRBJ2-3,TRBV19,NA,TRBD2,CASTWTSGTDTQYF,TGTGCCAGTACCTGGACTAGCGGCACAGATACGCAGTATTTT
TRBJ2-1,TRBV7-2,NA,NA,CASNPAPGNEQFF,TGTGCCAGCAACCCAGCCCCGGGCAATGAGCAGTTCTTC
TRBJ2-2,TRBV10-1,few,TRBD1,CASSDGTGNTGELFF,TGCGCCAGCAGTGATGGGACAGGGAACACCGGGGAGCTGTTTTTT
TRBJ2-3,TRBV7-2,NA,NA,CASSLGQGRATDTQYF,TGTGCCAGCAGCTTAGGGCAGGGGAGAGCCACAGATACGCAGTATTTT
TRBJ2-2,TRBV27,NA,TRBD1,CASNWDSSTGELFF,TGTGCCAGCAATTGGGACAGTTCCACCGGGGAGCTGTTTTTT
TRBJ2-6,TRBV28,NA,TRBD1,CASSSRDRGRGANVLTF,TGTGCCAGCAGTTCCCGGGACAGGGGGCGTGGGGCCAACGTCCTGACTTTC
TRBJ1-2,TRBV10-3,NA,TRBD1,CAISGTGDLKGYTF,TGTGCCATCAGTGGGACAGGGGACCTTAAGGGCTACACCTTC
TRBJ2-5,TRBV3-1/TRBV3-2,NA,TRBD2,CASSQVGLAGETQYF,TGTGCCAGCAGCCAAGTAGGGCTAGCGGGAGAGACCCAGTACTTC
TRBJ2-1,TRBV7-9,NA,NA,CASSSFSSYTGGAEQFF,TGTGCCAGCAGCTCCTTCTCCTCTTACACAGGGGGGGCCGAGCAGTTCTTC
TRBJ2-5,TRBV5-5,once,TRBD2,CASSRLGRSSGSKQETQYF,TGTGCCAGCAGCCGCCTAGGGAGATCGAGCGGGAGTAAACAAGAGACCCAGTACTTC
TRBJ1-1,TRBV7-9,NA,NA,CASSLGGVPNTEAFF,TGTGCCAGCAGCTTAGGCGGGGTCCCGAACACTGAAGCTTTCTTT
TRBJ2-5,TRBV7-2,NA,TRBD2,CASSFSGSTETQYF,TGTGCCAGCAGCTTTAGCGGGAGCACAGAGACCCAGTACTTC
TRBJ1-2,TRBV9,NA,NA,CASSSGPDILYGYTF,TGTGCCAGCAGCTCAGGCCCGGACATCCTTTATGGCTACACCTTC
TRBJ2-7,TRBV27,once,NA,CASSYRGGSLYEQYF,TGTGCCAGCAGCTATAGAGGGGGTTCTCTCTACGAGCAGTACTTC
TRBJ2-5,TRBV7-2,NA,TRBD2,CASSTKAGGLEETQYF,TGTGCCAGCAGCACGAAAGCGGGGGGGCTAGAAGAGACCCAGTACTTC
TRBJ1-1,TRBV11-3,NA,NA,CASSTHGGSTEAFF,TGTGCCAGCAGCACCCACGGGGGTAGCACTGAAGCTTTCTTT
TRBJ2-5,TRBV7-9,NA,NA,CASSLFLAPQETQYF,TGTGCCAGCAGCTTGTTTCTAGCCCCCCAAGAGACCCAGTACTTC
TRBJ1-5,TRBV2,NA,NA,CASSFDRSYQPQHF,TGTGCCAGCAGTTTTGACAGGAGTTATCAGCCCCAGCATTTT
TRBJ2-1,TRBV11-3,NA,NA,CASSFSPNEQFF,TGTGCCAGCAGCTTCTCCCCCAATGAGCAGTTCTTC
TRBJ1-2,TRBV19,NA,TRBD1,CASTEPGTVRGYTF,TGTGCCAGTACTGAACCCGGGACAGTCCGTGGCTACACCTTC
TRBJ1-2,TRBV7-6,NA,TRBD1,CASSTQGGLGYTF,TGTGCCAGCAGCACGCAGGGGGGTCTTGGCTACACCTTC
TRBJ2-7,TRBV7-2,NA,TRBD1,CASGTGYEQYF,TGTGCCAGCGGGACAGGCTACGAGCAGTACTTC
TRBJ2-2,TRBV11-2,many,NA,CASSLDSFPRELFF,TGTGCCAGCAGCCTCGACTCCTTCCCCCGGGAGCTGTTTTTT
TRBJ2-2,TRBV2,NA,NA,CASRETGTKAGELFF,TGTGCCAGCAGGGAGACCGGGACAAAAGCCGGGGAGCTGTTTTTT
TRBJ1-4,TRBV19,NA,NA,CATTRAAATNEKLFF,TGTGCCACCACGAGGGCAGCAGCAACTAATGAAAAACTGTTTTTT
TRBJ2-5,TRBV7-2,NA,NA,CASSLGRRGETQYF,TGTGCCAGCAGCTTGGGGAGACGCGGAGAGACCCAGTACTTC
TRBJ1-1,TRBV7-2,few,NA,CASSLNGLARTEAFF,TGTGCCAGCAGCTTAAACGGTCTAGCGAGAACTGAAGCTTTCTTT
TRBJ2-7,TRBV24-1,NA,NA,CATSQTGSYEQYF,TGTGCCACCAGTCAAACAGGGAGCTACGAGCAGTACTTC
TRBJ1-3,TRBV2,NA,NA,CASSGSYPAAGNTIYF,TGTGCCAGCAGTGGCTCCTACCCGGCGGCTGGAAACACCATATATTTT
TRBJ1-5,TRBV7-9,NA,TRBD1,CASRGGRGNQPQHF,TGTGCCAGCAGGGGGGGCAGGGGGAACCAGCCCCAGCATTTT